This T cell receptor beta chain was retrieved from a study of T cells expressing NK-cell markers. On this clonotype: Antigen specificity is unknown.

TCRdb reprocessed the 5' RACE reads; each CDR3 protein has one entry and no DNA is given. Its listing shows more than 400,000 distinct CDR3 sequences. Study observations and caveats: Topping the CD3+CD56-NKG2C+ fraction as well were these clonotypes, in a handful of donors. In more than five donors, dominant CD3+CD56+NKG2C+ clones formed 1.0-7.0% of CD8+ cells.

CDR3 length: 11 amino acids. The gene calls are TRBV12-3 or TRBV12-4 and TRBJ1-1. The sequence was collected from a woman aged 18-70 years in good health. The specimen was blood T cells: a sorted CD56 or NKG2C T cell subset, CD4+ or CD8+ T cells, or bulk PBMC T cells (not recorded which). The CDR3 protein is CASSLELRAFF.